The clone carrying this T cell receptor (beta chain) was seen at least ten times. Its antigen is still unknown. CDR3-region Arm-PCR and iRepertoire HTBI primers produced the TCR beta libraries. TCRdb independently ran MiXCR on the multiplex PCR reads; one entry per CDR3 protein. The sample lists about 210,000 distinct CDR3 sequences; around 20% were seen once. The sample originates from a study of regulatory T cells in long-lasting Graves disease. Points from the study as a whole: Persistent patients had more shared public clonotypes (fewer than 3,000) than new patients (just over 950).

In germline, CDR1 is LGHNA, CDR2 YNFKEQ. CDR3 size: 15 residues. V lost 4 bases and J 5 bases, leaving 18 bases between the germline ends. Sample time point: newly diagnosed GD, antithyroid drugs for less than 3 months. Making the TCR library involved RNA that had been extracted from PBMCs. This sample was shared with a second study, whose subject was T cells in Graves' hyperthyroidism and ophthalmopathy.

The input for sequencing was peripheral blood mononuclear cells (PBMCs), taken at new diagnosis, from a patient treated with antithyroid drugs. The chain carries TRBV4-2 and TRBJ2-7; D tentatively fits TRBD1 or TRBD2 (5 bases each). The source is a young woman with Graves disease. The CDR3 spells CASSRSSGTVHEQYF. CDR3 bases: TGTGCCAGCAGCCGGAGTAGTGGGACGGTCCACGAGCAGTACTTC.